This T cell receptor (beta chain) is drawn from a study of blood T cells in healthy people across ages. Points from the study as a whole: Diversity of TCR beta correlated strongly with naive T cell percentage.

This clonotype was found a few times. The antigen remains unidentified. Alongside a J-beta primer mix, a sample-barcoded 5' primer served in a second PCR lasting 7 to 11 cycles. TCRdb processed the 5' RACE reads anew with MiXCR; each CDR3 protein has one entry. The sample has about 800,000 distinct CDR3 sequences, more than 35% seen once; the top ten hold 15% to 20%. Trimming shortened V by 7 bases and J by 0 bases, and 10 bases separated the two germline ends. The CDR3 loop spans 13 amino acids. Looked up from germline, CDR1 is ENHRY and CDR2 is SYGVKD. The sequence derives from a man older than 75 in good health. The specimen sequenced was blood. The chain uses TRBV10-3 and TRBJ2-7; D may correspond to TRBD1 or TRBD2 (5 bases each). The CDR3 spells CAIMWGSSYEQYF. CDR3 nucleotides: TGTGCCATCATGTGGGGGAGCTCCTACGAGCAGTACTTC.